Presented here are 18 T cell receptor beta chains from one specimen sequenced in a study of cytomegalovirus exposure and HLA in healthy donors (dated by TCRdb to 2017 to 2019). Library generation was performed with the immunoSEQ multiplex PCR assay. A mixture of 60 forward primers for TCR Vbeta segments and 13 reverse primers for TCR Jbeta segments was used in the multiplex PCR. TCRdb took over this immuneACCESS table, retaining in-frame rearrangements with V and J assigned. Such tables are incomplete; in checked studies, under half of the missing clones stem from an unresolved V gene, and the remainder is unexplained. In this sample's table one finds approximately 110,000 clones. The ten largest clones capture approximately 1% of the sample. What was sequenced was PBMCs. Every receptor here comes from a man aged 18-30 years in good health and CMV-seronegative.

In the case of this clone: An end of the junction does not agree with germline; a read error may underlie this. The J gene is TRBJ1-1, the V gene TRBV7-7; no clear D. Germline CDR1 is SSHAT and CDR2 is FNYEAQ (reference sequence). This CDR3 comprises 15 residues. CDR3 coding DNA: TGTGCTAGCAGCCCCTGGCAGGCCCATAACACTGAAGCTTTCTTT. It yields the protein CASSPWQAHNTEAFF.

The genes are TRBV30 and TRBJ1-6, with D perhaps matching TRBD1 (5 bases). Trimming stripped 4 bases from V and 6 bases from J, with 16 bases between. The CDR3 covers 15 residues. Germline CDR1 and CDR2: GTSNPN and SVGIG (reference sequence). This chain's CDR3 is CAWTGTAFTNSPLHF. The CDR3 DNA sequence: TGTGCCTGGACCGGGACTGCCTTTACTAATTCACCCCTCCACTTT.

The rearrangement links TRBV30 to TRBJ2-7; a weak D match, TRBD2 (6 bases). The CDR3 is 12 amino acids. Trimming took 2 bases from V and 12 from J, leaving 17 bases between them. Germline lookup yields CDR1 GTSNPN and CDR2 SVGIG (reference sequence). CDR3 amino acids: CAWSTRRGVGYF. CDR3 nucleotides: TGTGCCTGGAGTACTAGGCGGGGTGTGGGGTACTTC.

The chain employs TRBV10-3 and TRBJ2-7, with 13 bases identical to TRBD2. J gave up 0 bases and V 0 bases, and 8 bases lay outside the gene matches. CDR1 ENHRY and CDR2 SYGVKD come from the germline V gene. This CDR3 is 19 amino acids long. The CDR3, as DNA: TGTGCCATCAGTGAGTCGACACTAGCGGGAGGGCCCGCCTCCTACGAGCAGTACTTC. Encoded protein: CAISESTLAGGPASYEQYF.

The genes are TRBV5-1 and TRBJ1-1; 7 bases agree with TRBD1. The CDR3 has 17 residues. After removal of 3 bases from V and 1 base from J, the junction contained 12 bases not matched to a gene. From germline, CDR1 is SGHRS and CDR2 YFSETQ. CDR3 region: CASSSERDRRKNTEAFF. CDR3 DNA: TGCGCCAGCAGCTCCGAAAGGGACAGACGGAAGAACACTGAAGCTTTCTTT.

This chain links TRBV4-1 with TRBJ2-2; D possibly corresponds to TRBD2 (5 bases). Trimming pared 4 bases from V and 7 bases from J, leaving 13 bases between. Germline V gives CDR1 MGHRA, CDR2 YSYEKL. CDR3 size: 14 residues. CDR3 nucleotides: TGCGCCAGCAGCCTTCAGGTGGGAGTCGGGGAGCTGTTTTTT. As protein: CASSLQVGVGELFF.

The CDR3 loop is CASGLYPETQYF. The CDR3 nucleotides read TGTGCTAGTGGTTTGTATCCCGAGACCCAGTACTTC. The genes are TRBV12-5 and TRBJ2-5; D gene unclear. CDR1 and CDR2 from the germline V gene are LGHNT and FRNRAP. The CDR3 loop spans 12 amino acids. Deletions cut 2 bases from V and 5 bases from J, with 6 bases between.

This chain joins TRBV23-1 and TRBJ1-2; D might be TRBD1 (5 bases). TRBV23-1 qualifies as an ORF whose function is uncertain. V was shortened by 3 bases and J by 8 bases, with 25 bases between the two germline ends. This CDR3 region has 17 residues. In DNA form, the CDR3 reads TGCGCCAGCAGTCATACTGACAGACACCTCCGTTTTAGGGGCTACACCTTC. Translation gives CASSHTDRHLRFRGYTF.

Written as DNA, the CDR3 is TGTGCCAGCAGTGCCCTTAGCGGGGGACTCTCCTACGAGCAGTACTTC. Protein: CASSALSGGLSYEQYF. This chain links TRBV6-1 with TRBJ2-7; 9 bases map to TRBD2. The CDR3 contains 16 residues. Germline CDR1 MNHNS, CDR2 SASEGT. Trimming at V came to 4 bases and at J to 0 bases, leaving 7 bases not matched to a gene.

The V gene is TRBV5-1, the J gene TRBJ2-7; 8 bases are a match to TRBD1. This CDR3 comprises 16 residues. After removal of 0 bases from V and 1 base from J, the junction contained 6 bases not matched to a gene. The V gene's germline CDR1 is SGHRS and CDR2 YFSETQ. The CDR3 DNA reads TGCGCCAGCAGCTTGGTTGTGACAGGGGCTTCCTACGAGCAGTACTTC. Translation gives CASSLVVTGASYEQYF. Complete variable domain (other parts from reference TRBV5-1 and TRBJ2-7): KAGVTQTPRYLIKTRGQQVTLSCSPISGHRSVSWYQQTPGQGLQFLFEYFSETQRNKGNFPGRFSGRQFSNSRSEMNVSTLELGDSALYLCASSLVVTGASYEQYFGPGTRLTVT.

The CDR3 region is CASSLRGRGHTDTQYF. The CDR3 DNA is TGTGCCAGCAGCCTTAGGGGCAGGGGGCACACAGATACGCAGTATTTT. The chain recombines TRBV11-3 with TRBJ2-3, with 8 bases aligning to TRBD1. The CDR3 extends over 16 amino acids. With 5 bases clipped from V and 2 bases from J, the junction kept 9 bases outside the gene matches. Per the germline V gene, CDR1 is SGHNT and CDR2 is YENEEA.

The chain's CDR3 is CASRLTLANDEQYF. As DNA, the CDR3 is TGTGCCAGCAGACTAACGCTAGCTAACGACGAGCAGTACTTC. This rearrangement joins TRBV6-5 to TRBJ2-7; TRBD2 might be the D (5 bases). Germline CDR1 reads MNHEY; CDR2 reads SVGAGI. CDR3 length: 14 residues. The V end lost 6 bases, the J end lost 5 bases, and 17 bases lay between the germline ends.

The rearrangement links TRBV5-1 to TRBJ1-3; a possible D gene is TRBD1 (6 bases). The V and J ends lost 2 bases and 0 bases respectively, with 9 bases between them. Germline CDR1 reads SGHRS; CDR2 reads YFSETQ. The CDR3 has 15 amino acids. The CDR3 DNA reads as TGCGCCAGCAGCTTAGGACAGCTCTCTGGAAACACCATATATTTT. This sequence encodes CASSLGQLSGNTIYF.

The chain links TRBV7-9 to TRBJ1-2, with 10 bases that match TRBD1. This CDR3 is 16 amino acids long. Germline loops: CDR1 SEHNR, CDR2 FQNEAQ (reference sequence). The J segment lost 4 bases and the V segment lost 2 bases, leaving 7 bases of the junction unmatched. CDR3 sequence reads: CASSLWVGDRGYGYTF. The DNA of the CDR3 is TGTGCCAGCAGCTTATGGGTTGGGGACAGGGGCTATGGCTACACCTTC.

This chain joins TRBV6-6 and TRBJ1-2; 9 bases line up with TRBD1. Germline assignment: CDR1 MNHNY and CDR2 SVGAGI (reference sequence). The CDR3 is 15 residues long. The J segment lost 5 bases and the V segment lost 7 bases, leaving 11 bases of the junction unmatched. This chain's CDR3 is CASTQDRGVIYGYTF. The CDR3 coding sequence is TGTGCCAGCACCCAGGACAGGGGAGTTATTTATGGCTACACCTTC.

V is TRBV27 and J is TRBJ2-7; D uncertain. Germline V CDR1 and CDR2: MNHEY, SMNVEV (reference sequence). Trimming took 0 bases from V and 4 from J, leaving 16 bases between them. This CDR3 is built from 16 residues. For the CDR3, the DNA is TGTGCCAGCAGTTTATCCGTCGGAGAGCACTGGTACGAGCAGTACTTC. Its protein product is CASSLSVGEHWYEQYF.

The V gene is TRBV9, the J gene TRBJ2-7; 9 bases map to TRBD2. With V trimmed by 5 bases and J by 7 bases, 10 bases remained unmatched. The CDR3 runs to 14 residues. Per germline, CDR1 SGDLS and CDR2 YYNGEE. The CDR3 sequence: CASSPGLLAGEQYF. For the CDR3, the DNA is TGTGCCAGCAGTCCCGGGTTGCTAGCGGGAGAGCAGTACTTC.

The chain couples TRBV7-9 to TRBJ1-4; TRBD1 agrees at 8 bases. V dropped 5 bases and J dropped 4; count of bases not matched to a gene: 6. The CDR3 covers 15 residues. The V gene's germline CDR1 is SEHNR and CDR2 FQNEAQ (reference sequence). The CDR3 bases are TGTGCCAGCAGCACCAGGGGGCAGGTTAATGAAAAACTGTTTTTT. Translation: CASSTRGQVNEKLFF.